These 10 T cell receptor beta chains originate from one sample sequenced in a study of early T cells in non-severe SARS-CoV-2 infection. MiXCR, applied by TCRdb to the 5' RACE reads, yields one record per CDR3 protein. The data show about 55,000 distinct CDR3 sequences, with about 16% seen just once and 10% held by the top ten. The sequencing used whole blood, collected at baseline. The origin of the receptors is an adult who was a healthcare worker with PCR-confirmed SARS-CoV-2 infection or an uninfected control (not recorded which).

This clonotype has more than one count but fewer than ten. This chain connects TRBV2 to TRBJ2-3, with 9 bases fitting TRBD1. The V segment lost 6 bases and the J segment 3 bases; nucleotides outside the gene matches: 7. This CDR3 has 15 amino acids. Germline-derived CDR1 and CDR2 are SNHLY and FYNNEI. CDR3 protein: CASRRDRAMTDTQYF. Written as DNA, the CDR3 is TGTGCCAGCAGAAGGGACAGGGCCATGACAGATACGCAGTATTTT.

This clonotype appeared many times. V and J are TRBV20-1 and TRBJ2-4, with D possibly being TRBD1 or TRBD2 (5 bases each). The CDR3 sequence is 14 residues long. Trimming pared 3 bases from V and 8 bases from J, leaving 17 bases between. CDR1 is DFQATT, CDR2 SNEGSKA, per germline (reference sequence). This CDR3 is CSARSGTTRDIQYF. CDR3 in DNA: TGCAGTGCTAGGTCCGGGACCACTAGGGACATTCAGTACTTC.

The rearrangement uses TRBV6-1 and TRBJ2-1; 9 bases agree with TRBD2. Looked up from germline, CDR1 is MNHNS and CDR2 is SASEGT. V shed 8 bases, J shed 4 bases, and the junction held 6 bases outside the gene matches. The CDR3 is 14 amino acids. In DNA form, the CDR3 reads TGTGCCAGCCGGGTAGCGGGGGAATACAATGAGCAGTTCTTC. This translates into CASRVAGEYNEQFF.

This clonotype has only a few counts. The CDR3 nucleotides read TGTGCCACCAGTGAGGGAGCGATTATCTCTGGGGCCAACGTCCTGACTTTC. Amino acid sequence: CATSEGAIISGANVLTF. This chain links TRBV24-1 with TRBJ2-6, with D possibly being TRBD2 (5 bases). The CDR3 length is 17 residues. V lost 4 bases and J 0 bases, leaving 12 bases between the germline ends. Germline V gene data show CDR1 as KGHDR and CDR2 as SFDVKD.

This clonotype was seen many times. The V call is TRBV20-1, the J call TRBJ1-1; tentative D call: TRBD1 (5 bases). V gave up 6 bases and J gave up 0 bases, with 14 bases separating them. The CDR3 has 14 residues. The germline V gene has CDR1 DFQATT and CDR2 SNEGSKA (reference sequence). The CDR3 loop reads CSARPGGMNTEAFF. CDR3 in DNA: TGCAGTGCGAGACCCGGGGGTATGAACACTGAAGCTTTCTTT.

This clonotype was counted only a few times. This sequence joins TRBV7-9 and TRBJ2-2, with TRBD1 identical over 7 bases. This CDR3 has 16 residues. V gave up 4 bases and J gave up 3 bases; unmatched junction bases: 8. Looked up from germline, CDR1 is SEHNR and CDR2 is FQNEAQ (reference sequence). CDR3 sequence (DNA): TGTGCCAGCAGCTCAACCCGGGACAGCTACACCGGGGAGCTGTTTTTT. Its protein is CASSSTRDSYTGELFF.

This clonotype was observed a few times. V usage is TRBV12-3 or TRBV12-4 and J usage is TRBJ2-1; D possibly corresponds to TRBD2 (5 bases). The CDR3 is 13 residues long. Trimming pared 6 bases from V and 4 bases from J, leaving 10 bases between. In nucleotides, the CDR3 is TGTGCCAGCAGCTGGAGGATTTACAATGAGCAGTTCTTC. This translates into CASSWRIYNEQFF.

This clonotype was seen a handful of times. The chain carries TRBV19 and TRBJ1-4; D is unresolved. This CDR3 region has 15 residues. The germline V and J ends were trimmed by 4 bases and 5 bases, with 14 bases remaining between them. CDR1 is LNHDA and CDR2 is SQIVND in the germline V gene (reference sequence). The CDR3 nucleotides are TGTGCCAGTAGTACCGCCGGGATTCTAAATGAAAAACTGTTTTTT. The encoded protein is CASSTAGILNEKLFF.

This clonotype was detected many times. The rearrangement joins TRBV3-1 to TRBJ2-7; 7 positions match TRBD1. In germline, CDR1 is LGHDT, CDR2 YNNKEL (reference sequence). This CDR3 spans 13 amino acids. V lost 4 bases and J lost 2; bases outside the gene matches: 2. CDR3 sequence (DNA): TGTGCCAGCAGCCCTGGGACAGCCTACGAGCAGTACTTC. Amino acid sequence: CASSPGTAYEQYF.

In this sample, this clonotype turned up a few times. This chain links TRBV5-1 with TRBJ1-1, with D perhaps TRBD1 (5 bases). V was shortened by 2 bases and J by 4 bases, with 12 bases between the two germline ends. The CDR3 extends over 14 amino acids. CDR1 SGHRS and CDR2 YFSETQ come from the germline V gene. The DNA of the CDR3 is TGCGCCAGCAGCTTAGAGGCAGGGACCACTGAAGCTTTCTTT. Translated: CASSLEAGTTEAFF.